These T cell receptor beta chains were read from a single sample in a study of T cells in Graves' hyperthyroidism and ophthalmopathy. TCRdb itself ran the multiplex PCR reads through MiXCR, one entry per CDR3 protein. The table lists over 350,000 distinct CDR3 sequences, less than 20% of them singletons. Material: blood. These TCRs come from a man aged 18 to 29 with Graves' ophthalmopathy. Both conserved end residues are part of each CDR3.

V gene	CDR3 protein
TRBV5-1	CASSLYLAGGPEGEQFF
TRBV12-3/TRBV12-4	CASSPNYRVLMNTEAFF
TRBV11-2	CASSLADTNTEAFF
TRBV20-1	CSARDLGGVLGIQYF
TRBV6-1	CASSLEDLPIDSTDTQYF
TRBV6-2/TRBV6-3	CASSGARTDSYEQYF
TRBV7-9	CASSFRESNQPQHF
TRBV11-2	CASSLELGEVLYEQYF
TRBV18	CASSPRALYGYTF
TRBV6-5	CASSYGGSPHPNEQFF
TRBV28	CASSLVSGEQYF
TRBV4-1	CACSQVERGGEAFF